These T cell receptor beta chains were read from a single sample in a study of blood T cell repertoires in COVID-19. The table came from immunoSEQ multiplex PCR; TCRdb's copy has only in-frame clones and leaves some out. Of approximately 130,000 clones listed, roughly four fifths are singletons. Sequenced material: peripheral blood. These receptors came from a human donor in a cohort sampled during active COVID-19. CDR3s include the opening cysteine and the closing phenylalanine or tryptophan. A D gene is named only where the DNA matches it firmly. Some rows mark clone size as missing; the rest say once, few, many or name a class of expanded clone.

size	D	V	J	DNA	CDR3
few	.	TRBV5-4	TRBJ1-6	TGTGCCAGCAGCTTGGGACTTTCAAATTCACCCCTCCACTTT	CASSLGLSNSPLHF
.	TRBD2	TRBV5-1	TRBJ2-2	TGCGCCAGCAGCTTGGGCCCGGGGGGCACCGGGGAGCTGTTTTTT	CASSLGPGGTGELFF
many	.	TRBV7-9	TRBJ1-1	TGTGCCAGCTCCCCAGGGGATCTGCTTGAAGCTTTCTTT	CASSPGDLLEAFF
.	.	TRBV5-5	TRBJ2-7	TGTGCCAGCAGCTTCGCAGGCAGTTGGTCCCACCACTACGAGCAGTACTTC	CASSFAGSWSHHYEQYF
.	TRBD1	TRBV5-1	TRBJ1-2	TGCGCCAGCCGTCGGGACAGTAACTATGGCTACACCTTC	CASRRDSNYGYTF
once	TRBD2	TRBV9	TRBJ2-5	TGTGCCAGCAGCGGAAGGGGATTAGCGGGGCCCCAAGAGACCCAGTACTTC	CASSGRGLAGPQETQYF
.	TRBD1	TRBV4-1	TRBJ2-7	TGCGCCAGCAGCCAAGGGCTCGGGGACAGCTACGAGCAGTACTTC	CASSQGLGDSYEQYF
.	TRBD1	TRBV29-1	TRBJ1-5	TGCAGCGTTGGGGACAGTTACAATCAGCCCCAGCATTTT	CSVGDSYNQPQHF
.	TRBD2	TRBV5-1	TRBJ2-1	TGCGCCAGCAGCTCGGCAGCGGGGGGGCGCAATGAGCAGTTCTTC	CASSSAAGGRNEQFF
.	.	TRBV4-1	TRBJ1-6	TGCGCCAGCAGCCACGAAAGGGCAGGGGCTAAGGATAATTCACCCCTCCACTTT	CASSHERAGAKDNSPLHF
.	.	TRBV7-9	TRBJ2-1	TGTGCCAGCAGCTTAGGGGACTCGGCCTACAATGAGCAGTTCTTC	CASSLGDSAYNEQFF
.	.	TRBV7-8	TRBJ2-7	TGTGCCAGCAGCTTACAGGCCCACCCCTCCTCCTACGAGCAGTACTTC	CASSLQAHPSSYEQYF
.	.	TRBV6-5	TRBJ1-1	TGTGCCAGCAGTACAGGGTTAGGCACTGAAGCTTTCTTT	CASSTGLGTEAFF
.	.	TRBV3-1/TRBV3-2	TRBJ2-2	TGTGCTAGCAGCCAAGTGGTATCGCGAGCGGTCAGGGGCGGGGAGCTGTTTTTT	CASSQVVSRAVRGGELFF
.	.	TRBV5-1	TRBJ2-1	TGCGCCAGCAGCCCCCCACAGACTAACTCCTACAATGAGCAGTTCTTC	CASSPPQTNSYNEQFF
.	.	TRBV6-5	TRBJ2-7	TGTGCCAGCAGTTACGAGGGGACAAACTACGAGCAGTACTTC	CASSYEGTNYEQYF
.	.	TRBV6-5	TRBJ1-3	TGTGCCAGCAATACAGCTGGAGGGAGCACCATATATTTT	CASNTAGGSTIYF
.	TRBD1	TRBV3-1/TRBV3-2	TRBJ2-3	TGTGCCAGCAGCGAGGGACAGGAAATGGATACGCAGTATTTT	CASSEGQEMDTQYF
.	TRBD1	TRBV9	TRBJ2-2	TGTGCCAGCAGCGTCGGGACAGGGGGCGACCGGGACACCGGGGAGCTGTTTTTT	CASSVGTGGDRDTGELFF
.	.	TRBV4-1	TRBJ2-7	TGCGCCAGCAGCCGGGCATTCGGGAGCTCCTACGAGCAGTACTTC	CASSRAFGSSYEQYF
once	.	TRBV3-1/TRBV3-2	TRBJ2-3	TGTGCCAGCAGCCCCGGACTTGGAACAGATACGCAGTATTTT	CASSPGLGTDTQYF
.	TRBD1	TRBV18	TRBJ1-6	TGTGCCAGCTCAGACTACAGGGGTGAGGATTCACCCCTCCACTTT	CASSDYRGEDSPLHF
.	.	TRBV6-6	TRBJ1-1	TGTGCCAGCGGAGGACAGATGAACACTGAAGCTTTCTTT	CASGGQMNTEAFF
once	.	TRBV2	TRBJ2-3	TGTGCCAGCAGTCGACTAGAGACAGATACGCAGTATTTT	CASSRLETDTQYF
.	TRBD2	TRBV3-1/TRBV3-2	TRBJ2-1	TGTGCCAGCAGCCGGGGGGTCGGGGCGGGAGACAATGAGCAGTTCTTC	CASSRGVGAGDNEQFF
.	TRBD1	TRBV19	TRBJ2-1	TGTGCCAGTAGGGGACAGGGGGGGGATGAGCAGTTCTTC	CASRGQGGDEQFF
.	.	TRBV3-1/TRBV3-2	TRBJ2-7	TGTGCCAGCAGCCCGCGGGGGCTAATATCGGACGAGCAGTACTTC	CASSPRGLISDEQYF
once	TRBD1	TRBV28	TRBJ1-1	TGTGCCAGTCAGACAGGGAACAAGTGGGTTGTGGCTTTCTTT	CASQTGNKWVVAFF
.	TRBD1	TRBV19	TRBJ1-4	TGTGCCAGTAGTTCCGGGACAGTTTACGAAAAACTGTTTTTT	CASSSGTVYEKLFF